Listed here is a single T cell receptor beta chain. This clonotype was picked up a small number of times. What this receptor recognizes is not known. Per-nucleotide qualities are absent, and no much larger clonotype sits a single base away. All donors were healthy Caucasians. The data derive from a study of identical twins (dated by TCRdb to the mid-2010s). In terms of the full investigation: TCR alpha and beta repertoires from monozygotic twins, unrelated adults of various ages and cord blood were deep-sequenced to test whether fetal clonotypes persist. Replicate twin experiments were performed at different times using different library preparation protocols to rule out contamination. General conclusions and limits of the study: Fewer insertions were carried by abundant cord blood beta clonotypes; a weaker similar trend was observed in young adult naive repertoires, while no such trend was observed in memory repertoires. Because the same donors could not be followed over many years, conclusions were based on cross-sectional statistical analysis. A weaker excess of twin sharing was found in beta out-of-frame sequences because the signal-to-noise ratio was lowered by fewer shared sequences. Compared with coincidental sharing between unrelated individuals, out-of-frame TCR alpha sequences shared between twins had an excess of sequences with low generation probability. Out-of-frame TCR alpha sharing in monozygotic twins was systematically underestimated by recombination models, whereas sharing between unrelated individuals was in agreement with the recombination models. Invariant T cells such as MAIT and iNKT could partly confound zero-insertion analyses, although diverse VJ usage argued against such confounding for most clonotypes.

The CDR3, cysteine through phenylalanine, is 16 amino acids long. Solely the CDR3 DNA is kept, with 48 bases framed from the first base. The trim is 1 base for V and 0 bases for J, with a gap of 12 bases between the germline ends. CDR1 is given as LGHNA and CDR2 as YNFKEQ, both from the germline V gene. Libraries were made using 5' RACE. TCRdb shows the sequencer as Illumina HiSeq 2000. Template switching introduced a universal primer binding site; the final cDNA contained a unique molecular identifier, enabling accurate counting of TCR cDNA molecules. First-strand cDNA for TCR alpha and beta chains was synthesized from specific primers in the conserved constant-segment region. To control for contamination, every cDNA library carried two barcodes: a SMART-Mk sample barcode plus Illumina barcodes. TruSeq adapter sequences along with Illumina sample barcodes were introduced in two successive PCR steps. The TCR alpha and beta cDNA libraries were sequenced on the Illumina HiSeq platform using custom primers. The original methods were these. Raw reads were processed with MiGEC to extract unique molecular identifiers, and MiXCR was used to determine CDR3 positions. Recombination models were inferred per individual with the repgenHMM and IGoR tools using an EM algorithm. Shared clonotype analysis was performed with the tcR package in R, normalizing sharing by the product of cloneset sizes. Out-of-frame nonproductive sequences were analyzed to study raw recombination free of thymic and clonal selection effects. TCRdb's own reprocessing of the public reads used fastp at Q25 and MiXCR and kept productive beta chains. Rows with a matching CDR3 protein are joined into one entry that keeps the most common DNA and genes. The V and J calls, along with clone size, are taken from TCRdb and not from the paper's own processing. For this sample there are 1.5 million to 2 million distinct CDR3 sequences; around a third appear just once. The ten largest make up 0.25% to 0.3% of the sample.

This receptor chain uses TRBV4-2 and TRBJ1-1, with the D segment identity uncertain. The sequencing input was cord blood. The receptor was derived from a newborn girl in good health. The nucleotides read TGTGCCAGCAGCCAAGGGTCGGGTTCCTTGAACACTGAAGCTTTCTTT. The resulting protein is CASSQGSGSLNTEAFF.